This record looks at one T cell receptor (beta chain) sequence and its context. Its antigen is not known. The CDR3 contains 13 residues. V was cut by 7 bases and J by 2 bases, with 8 bases left in between. Per the germline V gene, CDR1 is SEHNR and CDR2 is FQNEAQ (reference sequence). TCRdb keeps only in-frame clones here, not all; method: immunoSEQ multiplex PCR. Of 65,000 to 80,000 clones listed, less than 95% are singletons. This entry is derived from a study of cytomegalovirus exposure and HLA in healthy donors. Across the whole study: The roughly 700 first-cohort repertoires shared a platform with the roughly 130 validation repertoires, as reported in a later analysis. Study findings and constraints: Cytomegalovirus-associated TCR beta chains were listed, numbering under 200. Both high specificity and high sensitivity reportedly marked the classifier's diagnosis of cytomegalovirus status.

The sequenced sample was PBMCs. This TCR derives from a woman aged 18-35 years in good health and CMV-seropositive. The chain has TRBV7-9 and TRBJ2-2; D not resolved. In nucleotides, the CDR3 is TGTGCCAGCACCCAGGAAAACACCGGGGAGCTGTTTTTT. This sequence encodes CASTQENTGELFF.